These 27 T cell receptor beta chains were sequenced from one sample in a study of cytomegalovirus exposure and HLA in healthy donors. A multiplex PCR was run with 60 Vbeta primers and 13 Jbeta primers. Some clones are missing from TCRdb's copy, which holds only in-frame ones; the method was immunoSEQ multiplex PCR. The sample has about 160,000 clones; over 60% are singletons. Sequenced material: PBMCs. The receptors were gathered from a woman aged 25-40 years in good health and CMV-seronegative.

The rearrangement joins TRBV7-9 to TRBJ2-7; a weak D match, TRBD2 (5 bases). The CDR3 sequence is 12 residues long. V was clipped by 6 bases and J by 5 bases, with 11 bases between them. Germline V gene sequence: CDR1 SEHNR, CDR2 FQNEAQ (reference sequence). CDR3 sequence (DNA): TGTGCCAGCAGTGATGAGGGTGACGAGCAGTACTTC. Translated: CASSDEGDEQYF.

The sample holds one count of this clone. The V gene is TRBV5-4, the J gene TRBJ2-7; 9 bases fit TRBD1. V gave up 4 bases and J gave up 1 base; unmatched junction bases: 3. The CDR3 is 14 amino acids. The germline CDR1 and CDR2 sequences are SGHNT and YYREEE (reference sequence). In nucleotides, the CDR3 is TGTGCCAGCAGCCCGGGGACAGGGTCCTACGAGCAGTACTTC. Protein sequence: CASSPGTGSYEQYF. Variable domain in full (rest from reference TRBV5-4 and TRBJ2-7): ETGVTQSPTHLIKTRGQQVTLRCSSQSGHNTVSWYQQALGQGPQFIFQYYREEENGRGNFPPRFSGLQFPNYSSELNVNALELDDSALYLCASSPGTGSYEQYFGPGTRLTVT.

The chain couples TRBV7-9 to TRBJ2-5; tentatively, D is TRBD1 (6 bases). V dropped 0 bases and J dropped 4 bases, with 15 bases sitting between them. The V gene's germline CDR1 is SEHNR and CDR2 FQNEAQ (reference sequence). This CDR3 comprises 16 residues. The CDR3 is CASSLALPDRGETQYF. The CDR3 region has the DNA TGTGCCAGCAGCTTAGCCCTACCGGACAGAGGAGAGACCCAGTACTTC.

V is TRBV7-9 and J is TRBJ1-2; 8 nucleotides align to TRBD1. The germline V gene encodes CDR1 SEHNR and CDR2 FQNEAQ (reference sequence). Trimming removed 4 bases from V and 4 bases from J; junction bases left unmatched: 8. The CDR3 length is 15 residues. This CDR3 is CASSSPGQVFYGYTF. For the CDR3, the DNA is TGTGCCAGCAGCTCTCCGGGACAGGTGTTCTATGGCTACACCTTC. The entire variable domain, with the rest obtained from reference TRBV7-9 and TRBJ1-2, is as follows: DTGVSQNPRHKITKRGQNVTFRCDPISEHNRLYWYRQTLGQGPEFLTYFQNEAQLEKSRLLSDRFSAERPKGSFSTLEIQRTEQGDSAMYLCASSSPGQVFYGYTFGSGTRLTVV.

The chain links TRBV7-9 to TRBJ1-1; D remains ambiguous. Trimming pared 1 base from V and 7 bases from J, leaving 7 bases between. This CDR3 is 12 amino acids long. Germline-derived CDR1 and CDR2 are SEHNR and FQNEAQ (reference sequence). CDR3 sequence reads: CASSLVSHEAFF. CDR3 nucleotides: TGTGCCAGCAGCTTAGTTAGCCATGAAGCTTTCTTT.

The chain combines TRBV7-3 with TRBJ2-1, with D maybe TRBD2 (5 bases). The CDR3 is 13 residues long. Germline loops: CDR1 SGHTA, CDR2 FQGTGA. V gave up 2 bases and J gave up 8 bases, with 10 bases separating them. CDR3 sequence (DNA): TGTGCCAGCAGCTTAGACGGGGTCCATGAGCAGTTCTTC. This sequence encodes CASSLDGVHEQFF. The full variable domain, with the rest looked up from reference TRBV7-3 and TRBJ2-1, is GAGVSQTPSNKVTEKGKYVELRCDPISGHTALYWYRQSLGQGPEFLIYFQGTGAADDSGLPNDRFFAVRPEGSVSTLKIQRTERGDSAVYLCASSLDGVHEQFFGPGTRLTVL.

The chain combines TRBV27 with TRBJ1-4; D unclear. The CDR3 totals 13 residues. V lost 3 bases, J lost 8 bases, and 10 bases lay in between. CDR1 is MNHEY and CDR2 is SMNVEV in the germline V gene (reference sequence). CDR3 nucleotide sequence: TGTGCCAGCAGTTTCAAAGTGAGGGAAAAACTGTTTTTT. Its translation is CASSFKVREKLFF.

This clone was recorded a few times. The chain uses TRBV4-2 and TRBJ1-4; TRBD1 aligns across 7 bases. This CDR3 is built from 16 residues. Germline assignment: CDR1 LGHNA and CDR2 YNFKEQ. V trimming: 0 bases; J trimming: 7 bases; junction bases outside the gene matches: 8. In DNA, the CDR3 is TGTGCCAGCAGCCAAGATGCAGGGGGAGCGGGTGAAAAACTGTTTTTT. It translates to CASSQDAGGAGEKLFF.

Regarding this clone: The conserved closing phenylalanine or tryptophan is absent in this CDR3, likely reflecting a read error. The rearrangement uses TRBV29-1 and TRBJ2-7, with 11 nucleotides matching TRBD2. Germline CDR1 reads SQVTM; CDR2 reads ANQGSEA. Germline trimming cut 6 bases from V and 3 bases from J; bases unmatched to any gene: 7. The CDR3 spans 14 residues. The DNA for the CDR3 is TGCAGCGTATCGACTAGCGGGGTCCTCTACGAGCAGTACCTC. Its protein product is CSVSTSGVLYEQYL.

This chain uses TRBV19 with TRBJ1-6, with TRBD1 as a possible D gene (5 bases). CDR3 length: 16 amino acids. Germline V lookup: CDR1 LNHDA, CDR2 SQIVND (reference sequence). Trimming stripped 5 bases from V and 7 bases from J, with 18 bases between. In DNA, the CDR3 is TGTGCCAGTAGTCCGACCGGGGGGGTCCGAAATTCACCCCTCCACTTT. It yields the protein CASSPTGGVRNSPLHF.

The rearrangement joins TRBV28 to TRBJ1-2; the D gene is possibly TRBD1 (6 bases). This CDR3 has 14 amino acids. The V end lost 4 bases, the J end lost 2 bases, and 11 bases lay between the germline ends. CDR1 MDHEN and CDR2 SYDVKM come from the germline V gene. In DNA, the CDR3 is TGTGCCAGCAGTTCGGCGGGGGCCAACTATGGCTACACCTTC. Translating it yields CASSSAGANYGYTF.

The V gene is TRBV28, the J gene TRBJ2-7; 7 nucleotides match TRBD2. The germline gives CDR1 MDHEN, CDR2 SYDVKM. V dropped 3 bases and J dropped 2; count of bases not matched to a gene: 13. This CDR3 is built from 17 residues. The CDR3 DNA sequence: TGTGCCAGCAGTTTCCCGCCCTGGGGGGGAAGACCCTACGAGCAGTACTTC. It encodes CASSFPPWGGRPYEQYF.

V and J are TRBV28 and TRBJ2-3; no clear D gene. Trimming removed 7 bases at V and 4 bases at J, with 15 bases between. Germline V gene sequence: CDR1 MDHEN, CDR2 SYDVKM. This CDR3 contains 14 residues. The CDR3 DNA follows: TGTGCCAGCACCCTAGGTCCCGGCGCAGATACGCAGTATTTT. Its translation: CASTLGPGADTQYF.

The CDR3 is CASSLVKGVTPYEQYF. The DNA for the CDR3 is TGTGCCAGCAGCTTGGTTAAGGGGGTAACTCCCTACGAGCAGTACTTC. The rearrangement joins TRBV5-6 to TRBJ2-7; possibly TRBD1 for D (6 bases). The germline V gene has CDR1 SGHDT and CDR2 YYEEEE. The CDR3 loop spans 16 amino acids. Trimming took off 0 bases at V and 2 bases at J, with 15 bases between the two ends. Looking up the rest from reference TRBV5-6 and TRBJ2-7 gives the full variable domain: DAGVTQSPTHLIKTRGQQVTLRCSPKSGHDTVSWYQQALGQGPQFIFQYYEEEERQRGNFPDRFSGHQFPNYSSELNVNALLLGDSALYLCASSLVKGVTPYEQYFGPGTRLTVT.

This chain joins TRBV2 and TRBJ2-3, with TRBD2 identical over 7 bases. With 8 bases clipped from V and 5 bases from J, the junction kept 1 base outside the gene matches. The CDR3 is 11 residues long. CDR1 and CDR2 from the germline V gene are SNHLY and FYNNEI. CDR3 region: CASGGEDTQYF. In DNA, the CDR3 is TGTGCCAGCGGGGGGGAAGATACGCAGTATTTT. The whole variable domain, filled in from reference TRBV2 and TRBJ2-3, reads EPEVTQTPSHQVTQMGQEVILRCVPISNHLYFYWYRQILGQKVEFLVSFYNNEISEKSEIFDDQFSVERPDGSNFTLKIRSTKLEDSAMYFCASGGEDTQYFGPGTRLTVL.

V and J are TRBV28 and TRBJ2-1, with 11 bases fitting TRBD2. CDR1 MDHEN and CDR2 SYDVKM come from the germline V gene. CDR3 size: 14 residues. The J segment lost 10 bases and the V segment lost 6 bases, leaving 8 bases of the junction unmatched. The CDR3 nucleotides read TGTGCCAGCAGCCCGGGACTAGCGGAACGGGAGCAGTTCTTC. It yields the protein CASSPGLAEREQFF.

V and J are TRBV7-6 and TRBJ2-7; 11 nucleotides line up with TRBD2. The CDR3 is 16 amino acids. Germline CDR1 reads SGHVS; CDR2 reads FNYEAQ. With 0 bases clipped from V and 4 bases from J, the junction kept 5 bases outside the gene matches. CDR3 sequence reads: CASSLAAGTSGYEQYF. The CDR3 nucleotides are TGTGCCAGCAGCTTAGCGGCGGGGACTAGCGGATACGAGCAGTACTTC.

J is TRBJ2-6 and V is TRBV7-3, with 10 bases that match TRBD1. From germline, CDR1 is SGHTA and CDR2 FQGTGA. J gave up 1 base and V 2 bases, and 2 bases lay outside the gene matches. CDR3 length: 17 amino acids. The chain's CDR3 is CASSLRDRGSGANVLTF. DNA of the CDR3: TGTGCCAGCAGCTTACGGGACAGGGGATCTGGGGCCAACGTCCTGACTTTC.

V usage is TRBV7-2 and J usage is TRBJ2-3; possibly TRBD1 for D (6 bases). The CDR3 is made up of 15 amino acids. Per germline, CDR1 SGHTA and CDR2 FQGNSA. The V and J ends lost 4 bases and 2 bases respectively, with 13 bases between them. CDR3 nucleotide sequence: TGTGCCAGCAGCTACAGGGAGTGGTCCACAGATACGCAGTATTTT. It is translated as CASSYREWSTDTQYF.

The DNA of the CDR3 is TGCGCCAGCAGCTTGGGGGGAGTGGAGACCCAGTACTTC. Translation gives CASSLGGVETQYF. The chain has TRBV5-1 and TRBJ2-5; tentatively, D is TRBD2 (5 bases). Trimming shortened V by 0 bases and J by 5 bases, and 8 bases separated the two germline ends. In germline, CDR1 is SGHRS, CDR2 YFSETQ. There are 13 residues in the CDR3. The entire variable domain, with the rest obtained from reference TRBV5-1 and TRBJ2-5, is as follows: KAGVTQTPRYLIKTRGQQVTLSCSPISGHRSVSWYQQTPGQGLQFLFEYFSETQRNKGNFPGRFSGRQFSNSRSEMNVSTLELGDSALYLCASSLGGVETQYFGPGTRLLVL.

In DNA, the CDR3 is TGTGCCAGCAGCTTTAGCGGGAGGGCCGGGCAAGAGACCCAGTACTTC. Protein product: CASSFSGRAGQETQYF. The V gene is TRBV7-9, the J gene TRBJ2-5; 11 bases are shared with TRBD2. Germline V gene data show CDR1 as SEHNR and CDR2 as FQNEAQ (reference sequence). This CDR3 has 16 residues. The trim removed 3 bases at V and 2 bases at J, leaving 5 bases unmatched.

V gene TRBV7-9 combines with J gene TRBJ1-1; D gene unclear. In germline, CDR1 is SEHNR, CDR2 FQNEAQ (reference sequence). This CDR3 contains 12 residues. V was pared by 5 bases and J by 7 bases, with 11 bases between. The CDR3 here is CASSGRGIEAFF. As DNA, the CDR3 is TGTGCCAGCAGCGGTCGAGGGATTGAAGCTTTCTTT.

The V call is TRBV19, the J call TRBJ1-3; D remains unclear. Germline V lookup: CDR1 LNHDA, CDR2 SQIVND (reference sequence). Trimming cost V 0 bases and J 0 bases, with 9 bases left between them. The CDR3 sequence is 16 residues long. This chain's CDR3 is CASSIEGRPSGNTIYF. The CDR3, as DNA: TGTGCCAGTAGTATAGAGGGCAGACCCTCTGGAAACACCATATATTTT.

The gene calls are TRBV2 and TRBJ1-2; TRBD1 matches at 7 bases. The CDR3 length is 15 residues. After removal of 7 bases from V and 1 base from J, the junction contained 9 bases not matched to a gene. CDR1 is SNHLY, CDR2 FYNNEI, per germline. CDR3 loop: CASIDRVSSNYGYTF. For the CDR3, the DNA is TGTGCCAGCATTGACAGGGTTTCAAGTAACTATGGCTACACCTTC.

This clone was seen a handful of times. This chain uses TRBV29-1 with TRBJ1-4, with 11 bases matching TRBD1. The CDR3 runs to 16 residues. Trimming removed 5 bases from V and 5 bases from J; junction bases left unmatched: 10. Germline CDR1 and CDR2: SQVTM and ANQGSEA. Here the CDR3 reads CSVYGQGALINEKLFF. In DNA, the CDR3 is TGCAGCGTTTATGGACAGGGGGCGCTTATCAATGAAAAACTGTTTTTT.

J is TRBJ2-5 and V is TRBV30, with 8 bases fitting TRBD1. Germline V lookup: CDR1 GTSNPN, CDR2 SVGIG (reference sequence). V lost 4 bases to trimming and J lost 1 base; unmatched junction nucleotides: 5. This CDR3 region has 14 residues. CDR3 loop: CAWTTGTGQETQYF. In DNA form, the CDR3 reads TGTGCCTGGACCACCGGGACAGGCCAAGAGACCCAGTACTTC. The full variable domain, in which reference TRBV30 and TRBJ2-5 provide the parts outside the CDR3, is SQTIHQWPATLVQPVGSPLSLECTVEGTSNPNLYWYRQAAGRGLQLLFYSVGIGQISSEVPQNLSASRPQDRQFILSSKKLLLSDSGFYLCAWTTGTGQETQYFGPGTRLLVL.

This chain joins TRBV2 and TRBJ1-5, with TRBD1 as a possible D gene (6 bases). CDR3 length: 16 amino acids. Trimming took off 5 bases at V and 4 bases at J, with 18 bases between the two ends. Germline CDR1 SNHLY, CDR2 FYNNEI. CDR3 amino acids: CASSPRGILRNQPQHF. CDR3 sequence (DNA): TGTGCCAGCAGTCCCAGGGGCATACTCCGAAATCAGCCCCAGCATTTT.